The 7 T cell receptor beta chains below all came from one sample that was sequenced in a study of shared clonotypes between healthy human individuals. Naive CD8 cells were CD45RO-negative, positively selected for CCR7, excluding terminally differentiated effector memory CD45RA+ cells. The protocol was immunoSEQ multiplex PCR, while the TCRdb copy is restricted to in-frame clones and leaves out a portion. The sample yields roughly 2.1 million clones, 93% seen once. The material sequenced was naive CD8+ T cells from PBMCs. The receptors originated from a young man in good health. Some clones in this sample may be carry-over from other donors' samples.

This clone appeared a single time. Other DNA sequences of this sample code for an identical CDR3. The chain couples TRBV7-9 to TRBJ2-7; 11 bases agree with TRBD2. This CDR3 has 15 amino acids. From germline, CDR1 is SEHNR and CDR2 FQNEAQ (reference sequence). V shed 0 bases and J 3 bases; nucleotides not matched to a gene: 1. This CDR3 reads CASSLASGRVYEQYF. The CDR3 DNA sequence: TGTGCCAGCAGCTTAGCTAGCGGGAGGGTCTACGAGCAGTACTTC.

V and J are TRBV2 and TRBJ2-3; D ambiguous. Germline V lookup: CDR1 SNHLY, CDR2 FYNNEI. V was pared by 10 bases and J by 1 base, with 9 bases between. The length of the CDR3 is 12 residues. CDR3 residues: CATTSRTDTQYF. The DNA of the CDR3 is TGTGCCACTACCTCCCGCACAGATACGCAGTATTTT.

The rearrangement uses TRBV6-6 and TRBJ2-5; tentative D call: TRBD2 (6 bases). V was shortened by 4 bases and J by 4 bases, with 19 bases between the two germline ends. This CDR3 has 16 residues. Germline CDR1 MNHNY, CDR2 SVGAGI (reference sequence). The CDR3 spells CASSSSWAGGRETQYF. The CDR3 region has the DNA TGTGCCAGCAGTTCTTCCTGGGCCGGGGGAAGAGAGACCCAGTACTTC.

V and J are TRBV5-1 and TRBJ1-2, with 8 nucleotides matching TRBD1. Losses at the gene ends were 0 bases for V and 4 bases for J; bases not matched to a gene: 8. The CDR3 totals 16 residues. Germline CDR1 is SGHRS and CDR2 is YFSETQ. CDR3 in amino acids: CASSLGPAGGPYGYTF. The CDR3 region has the DNA TGCGCCAGCAGCTTGGGGCCGGCAGGGGGCCCCTATGGCTACACCTTC.

The genes are TRBV5-1 and TRBJ1-1; 7 bases map to TRBD1. V trimming: 1 base; J trimming: 2 bases; junction bases outside the gene matches: 17. Germline V gene lookup returns CDR1 SGHRS and CDR2 YFSETQ. This CDR3 contains 19 residues. The CDR3 DNA follows: TGCGCCAGCAGCTTGTATTTCAGGGGGATGGGAGGGACTAACACTGAAGCTTTCTTT. Translation: CASSLYFRGMGGTNTEAFF.

The chain recombines TRBV7-6 with TRBJ2-1; 8 positions match TRBD2. The CDR3 totals 16 residues. CDR1 and CDR2 (germline): SGHVS, FNYEAQ. V lost 5 bases to trimming and J lost 6 bases; unmatched junction nucleotides: 12. The CDR3 nucleotides are TGTGCCAGCAGCCAACGGGGGGGAGGGCCCCTCAATGAGCAGTTCTTC. It is translated as CASSQRGGGPLNEQFF.

The J gene is TRBJ2-1, the V gene TRBV7-9; the match to TRBD2 covers 7 bases. V shed 4 bases, J shed 0 bases, and the junction held 9 bases outside the gene matches. There are 17 residues in the CDR3. Germline values: CDR1 SEHNR, CDR2 FQNEAQ (reference sequence). The CDR3 reads CASSSPSQRDSYNEQFF. CDR3 sequence (DNA): TGTGCCAGCAGCTCCCCGAGCCAGCGGGACTCCTACAATGAGCAGTTCTTC.